Listed here are 15 T cell receptor beta chains from one sample, sequenced in a study of blood T cell repertoires in COVID-19. Libraries were prepared by immunoSEQ multiplex PCR; TCRdb keeps only in-frame clonotypes and omits some of them. The data contain approximately 250,000 clones, approximately 82% of them singletons. The specimen sequenced was PBMCs or T cells enriched from blood (not recorded which). The receptors were sampled from a man aged 40-50 years who had recovered from COVID-19.

This rearrangement joins TRBV7-3 to TRBJ2-1; TRBD1 matches at 10 bases. Germline trimming cut 5 bases from V and 10 bases from J; bases unmatched to any gene: 11. Per the germline V gene, CDR1 is SGHTA and CDR2 is FQGTGA. CDR3 size: 15 residues. The CDR3 sequence: CASSMTGTGAPEQFF. The CDR3 bases are TGTGCCAGCAGCATGACCGGGACAGGGGCCCCAGAGCAGTTCTTC.

The V call is TRBV5-1, the J call TRBJ1-1; 7 bases are a match to TRBD1. This CDR3 has 14 residues. Germline CDR1 is SGHRS and CDR2 is YFSETQ. V was pared by 4 bases and J by 1 base, with 4 bases of the junction left unmatched. CDR3 in DNA: TGCGCCAGCAGCCTACAGGGGTCGAACACTGAAGCTTTCTTT. As protein: CASSLQGSNTEAFF.

This clone has just a few counts. V is TRBV10-1 and J is TRBJ2-2; 10 bases map to TRBD2. Germline-derived CDR1 and CDR2 are WNHNN and SYGVQD (reference sequence). V was clipped by 5 bases and J by 4 bases; unmatched bases: 4. CDR3 size: 15 residues. CDR3 nucleotide sequence: TGCGCCAGCAGTCCCAGGACTAGCGGCACCGGGGAGCTGTTTTTT. It is translated as CASSPRTSGTGELFF.

This sequence joins TRBV7-3 and TRBJ2-7, with TRBD1 identical over 10 bases. There are 15 residues in the CDR3. The germline V gene has CDR1 SGHTA and CDR2 FQGTGA. Germline trimming cut 5 bases from V and 2 bases from J; bases unmatched to any gene: 6. CDR3 coding DNA: TGTGCCAGCAGCCCACAGGGGACAGGGGCCTACGAGCAGTACTTC. Translation gives CASSPQGTGAYEQYF.

This clone has at least ten counts. V usage is TRBV29-1 and J usage is TRBJ1-4; D might be TRBD1 (6 bases). The V gene lost 7 bases and the J gene lost 4 bases, with 19 bases spanning the gap. Germline CDR1 is SQVTM and CDR2 is ANQGSEA. The CDR3 sequence is 15 residues long. CDR3 amino acids: CSAEGQGQNNEKLFF. CDR3 DNA: TGCAGCGCTGAGGGGCAGGGGCAGAATAATGAAAAACTGTTTTTT.

This clone was counted once. The genes are TRBV5-1 and TRBJ2-3, with 7 bases that match TRBD1. This CDR3 has 13 residues. Unmatched junction bases numbered 12, after V lost 4 bases and J lost 13 bases. CDR1 is SGHRS, CDR2 YFSETQ, per germline. CDR3 loop: CASSPGTDGEKYF. CDR3 sequence (DNA): TGCGCCAGCAGCCCCGGGACAGACGGGGAGAAGTATTTT.

The CDR3 reads CASSLALTDYGYTF. CDR3 nucleotides: TGTGCCAGCAGCTTAGCGCTTACAGACTATGGCTACACCTTC. The chain links TRBV7-8 to TRBJ1-2, with D unclear. Germline V gene data show CDR1 as SGHVS and CDR2 as FQNEAQ. The CDR3 has 14 residues. V lost 0 bases and J lost 3, with 8 bases in between.

The chain combines TRBV7-2 with TRBJ1-3; D not resolved. The CDR3 loop spans 15 amino acids. V lost 0 bases and J lost 2, with 8 bases in between. In germline, CDR1 is SGHTA, CDR2 FQGNSA. CDR3 in DNA: TGTGCCAGCAGCTTAGCGCTGGCAACTGGAAACACCATATATTTT. It yields the protein CASSLALATGNTIYF.

This chain links TRBV25-1 with TRBJ2-1; D is undetermined. CDR1 is MGHDK and CDR2 is SYGVNS in the germline V gene. This CDR3 is 11 amino acids long. V lost 7 bases and J lost 3, with 4 bases in between. The CDR3 loop reads CASTGYNEQFF. In nucleotides, the CDR3 is TGTGCCAGCACCGGCTACAATGAGCAGTTCTTC.

The J gene is TRBJ2-7, the V gene TRBV5-1, with D perhaps TRBD1 (6 bases). The CDR3 runs 14 residues. The V gene lost 4 bases and the J gene lost 4 bases, with 15 bases spanning the gap. CDR1 and CDR2 (germline): SGHRS, YFSETQ. This chain's CDR3 is CASSPDSAAYEQYF. The CDR3 DNA reads TGCGCCAGCAGCCCGGACAGCGCCGCGTACGAGCAGTACTTC.

In its sample, this clone was seen once. The chain recombines TRBV7-2 with TRBJ2-1, with 8 bases aligning to TRBD2. The CDR3 spans 15 residues. Trimming at V came to 4 bases and at J to 3 bases, leaving 5 bases not matched to a gene. Per germline, CDR1 SGHTA and CDR2 FQGNSA. The CDR3 nucleotides read TGTGCCAGCAGCTCCCGACTAGCGTTCTACAATGAGCAGTTCTTC. As protein: CASSSRLAFYNEQFF.

The chain links TRBV7-9 to TRBJ2-1; D not certain. This CDR3 has 12 residues. From germline, CDR1 is SEHNR and CDR2 FQNEAQ (reference sequence). V lost 2 bases and J 4 bases, leaving 3 bases between the germline ends. The CDR3 DNA reads TGTGCCAGCAGCTTATCTTACAATGAGCAGTTCTTC. It encodes CASSLSYNEQFF.

The chain has TRBV5-1 and TRBJ1-6, with TRBD1 matching over 10 bases. CDR3 length equals 16 residues. Germline-derived CDR1 and CDR2 are SGHRS and YFSETQ. V was pared by 5 bases and J by 2 bases, with 4 bases of the junction left unmatched. The DNA of the CDR3 is TGCGCCAGCAGGGATGGACAGGGGGCCTATAATTCACCCCTCCACTTT. Protein sequence: CASRDGQGAYNSPLHF.

The J gene is TRBJ2-7, the V gene TRBV6-5; D remains ambiguous. Trimming cost V 7 bases and J 2 bases, with 12 bases left between them. Germline CDR1 is MNHEY and CDR2 is SVGAGI. This CDR3 spans 13 amino acids. CDR3 sequence (DNA): TGTGCCAGCAAGCGTACGGCGACCTACGAGCAGTACTTC. It encodes CASKRTATYEQYF.

This chain uses TRBV7-2 with TRBJ2-1, with TRBD1 as a possible D gene (7 bases). The CDR3 loop spans 16 amino acids. V lost 4 bases, J lost 1 base, and 14 bases lay in between. CDR1 SGHTA and CDR2 FQGNSA come from the germline V gene. In DNA, the CDR3 is TGTGCCAGCAGCTCTAGGAGGGACAGTTCCTACAATGAGCAGTTCTTC. Its translation: CASSSRRDSSYNEQFF.